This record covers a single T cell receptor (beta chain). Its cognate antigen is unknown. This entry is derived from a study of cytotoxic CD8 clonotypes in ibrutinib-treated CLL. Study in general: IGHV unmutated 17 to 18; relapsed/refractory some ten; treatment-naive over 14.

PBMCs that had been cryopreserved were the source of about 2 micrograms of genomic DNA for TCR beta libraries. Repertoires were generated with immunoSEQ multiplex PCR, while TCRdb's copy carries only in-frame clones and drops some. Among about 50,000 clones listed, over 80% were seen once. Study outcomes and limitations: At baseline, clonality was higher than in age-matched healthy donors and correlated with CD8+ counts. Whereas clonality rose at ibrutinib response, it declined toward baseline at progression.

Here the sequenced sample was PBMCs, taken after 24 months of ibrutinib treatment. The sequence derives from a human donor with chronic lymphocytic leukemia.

This CDR3 is CASSQDPKQGSKETQYF. The CDR3 DNA reads TGCGCCAGCAGCCAAGATCCTAAGCAGGGGAGCAAGGAGACCCAGTACTTC. This rearrangement joins TRBV4-1 to TRBJ2-5, with a possible D match to TRBD1 (6 bases). From germline, CDR1 is MGHRA and CDR2 YSYEKL. The CDR3 extends over 17 amino acids. V was pared by 0 bases and J by 5 bases, with 19 bases between.